These T cell receptor beta chains were read from a single sample in a study of OX40 agonist ivuxolimab in advanced cancers. Method: immunoSEQ multiplex PCR; TCRdb's copy keeps in-frame clones and lacks some. The sample includes approximately 65,000 clones, 86% of them seen just once. This specimen was CD4+ or CD8+ T cells sorted from blood, taken in a trial of the OX40 agonist ivuxolimab. The receptors derive from an adult with an advanced solid tumor such as melanoma, head and neck, liver or kidney cancer. CDR3s include the opening cysteine and the closing phenylalanine or tryptophan. A D gene is named only where the DNA matches it firmly. Clone size is stated in some rows and not others, as once, few, many or a class when expanded.

J	V	D	size	length	CDR3	DNA
TRBJ2-1	TRBV4-1	TRBD2	-	16	CASSPPRAGGDNEQFF	TGCGCCAGCAGCCCCCCGAGAGCGGGAGGGGACAATGAGCAGTTCTTC
TRBJ1-2	TRBV4-3	-	-	14	CASSQKGILRGYTF	TGCGCCAGCAGCCAGAAGGGGATCTTGCGTGGCTACACCTTC
TRBJ2-5	TRBV18	-	-	13	CASSPQDQETQYF	TGTGCCAGCTCACCGCAGGATCAAGAGACCCAGTACTTC
TRBJ1-1	TRBV11-3	-	-	14	CASSSGNMNTEAFF	TGTGCCAGCAGCTCAGGGAATATGAACACTGAAGCTTTCTTT
TRBJ1-2	TRBV28	-	-	12	CASSPGQYGYTF	TGTGCCAGCAGTCCCGGACAGTATGGCTACACCTTC
TRBJ2-3	TRBV28	-	-	12	CASSLTPDTQYF	TGTGCCAGCAGCCTTACCCCAGATACGCAGTATTTT
TRBJ2-6	TRBV2	-	-	18	CASSMTELFLYGANVLTF	TGTGCCAGCAGTATGACAGAGCTATTTCTTTATGGGGCCAACGTCCTGACTTTC
TRBJ2-1	TRBV6-4	TRBD1	-	13	CASSRDRANEQFF	TGTGCCAGCAGCAGGGACAGGGCTAATGAGCAGTTCTTC
TRBJ1-1	TRBV18	TRBD1	once	13	CASSLQGGTEAFF	TGTGCCAGCTCACTTCAGGGGGGCACTGAAGCTTTCTTT
TRBJ2-3	TRBV9	-	-	14	CASSVGYSTDTQYF	TGTGCCAGCAGCGTAGGTTATAGCACAGATACGCAGTATTTT
TRBJ1-4	TRBV2	TRBD1	-	14	CASSRTGRNEKLFF	TGTGCCAGCAGCCGGACAGGGCGTAATGAAAAACTGTTTTTT
TRBJ2-4	TRBV19	TRBD1	-	15	CASNRDRSKNGIQYF	TGTGCCAGTAACCGGGACAGATCTAAGAACGGCATTCAGTACTTC
TRBJ2-7	TRBV5-6	-	-	16	CASSPDRGRYGYEQYF	TGTGCCAGCAGCCCGGATCGAGGGAGGTACGGCTACGAGCAGTACTTC
TRBJ2-1	TRBV29-1	TRBD2	-	14	CSVQGGRGSNEQFF	TGCAGCGTTCAGGGCGGGAGGGGGTCAAATGAGCAGTTCTTC
TRBJ2-6	TRBV6-5	-	-	14	CASSGDSGANVLTF	TGTGCCAGCAGTGGGGATTCTGGGGCCAACGTCCTGACTTTC
TRBJ1-2	TRBV7-2	TRBD1	-	17	CASSTGGGAAISYGYTF	TGTGCCAGCAGCACGGGAGGGGGCGCAGCGATATCCTATGGCTACACCTTC
TRBJ2-7	TRBV18	-	-	16	CASSQSLDGSMNEQYF	TGTGCCAGCTCCCAATCGCTGGATGGAAGTATGAACGAGCAGTACTTC
TRBJ1-5	TRBV28	-	-	14	CASSPLSSNQPQHF	TGTGCCAGCAGTCCCTTAAGTAGCAATCAGCCCCAGCATTTT
TRBJ2-7	TRBV28	-	-	13	CASSRDTTYEQYF	TGTGCCAGCAGTCGGGACACCACCTACGAGCAGTACTTC
TRBJ2-3	TRBV7-2	-	-	14	CASSLRRTADTQYF	TGTGCCAGCAGCTTACGCCGGACCGCAGATACGCAGTATTTT
TRBJ2-7	TRBV5-4	-	-	13	CASRALGAGEQYF	TGTGCCAGCAGGGCCTTGGGGGCGGGGGAGCAGTACTTC
TRBJ1-1	TRBV7-3	-	-	14	CASSSQGMNTEAFF	TGTGCCAGCAGCAGCCAGGGGATGAACACTGAAGCTTTCTTT
TRBJ2-4	TRBV30	TRBD1	-	17	CAWSDPRTGGEVNIQYF	TGTGCCTGGAGTGACCCGAGGACAGGGGGCGAAGTAAACATTCAGTACTTC
TRBJ1-2	TRBV7-9	-	medium-sized	14	CASSFNRDNYGYTF	TGTGCCAGCAGCTTTAACCGGGATAACTATGGCTACACCTTC
TRBJ2-2	TRBV5-1	TRBD1	-	17	CASSWGTGGPNTGELFF	TGCGCCAGCAGCTGGGGGACAGGGGGACCGAACACCGGGGAGCTGTTTTTT
TRBJ2-7	TRBV7-2	-	-	14	CASSDRHSTYEQYF	TGTGCCAGCAGCGACCGACATAGTACCTACGAGCAGTACTTC
TRBJ2-3	TRBV5-1	TRBD2	-	16	CASSSTSGASTDTQYF	TGCGCCAGCAGCTCCACTAGCGGGGCGAGCACAGATACGCAGTATTTT
TRBJ1-1	TRBV7-3	TRBD1	few	17	CASSSEGQGIGRTEAFF	TGTGCCAGCAGCTCAGAGGGACAGGGAATCGGTAGGACTGAAGCTTTCTTT
TRBJ2-7	TRBV18	-	-	14	CASSPGTTSYEQYF	TGTGCCAGCTCACCAGGGACCACATCCTACGAGCAGTACTTC
TRBJ1-2	TRBV7-2	-	few	15	CASSLVQRASYGYTF	TGTGCCAGCAGCTTAGTTCAGCGGGCCAGCTATGGCTACACCTTC
TRBJ2-2	TRBV10-3	-	-	12	CAIGQNTGELFF	TGTGCCATTGGACAGAACACCGGGGAGCTGTTTTTT
TRBJ2-5	TRBV7-2	-	once	16	CASSFPPGGNQETQYF	TGTGCCAGCAGCTTCCCCCCAGGGGGGAACCAAGAGACCCAGTACTTC
TRBJ1-5	TRBV28	TRBD1	-	15	CASSLQGVGNQPQHF	TGTGCCAGCAGTTTACAGGGGGTGGGCAATCAGCCCCAGCATTTT
TRBJ1-2	TRBV6-1	-	-	14	CATTEGNINYGYTF	TGTGCCACCACGGAGGGAAACATAAACTATGGCTACACCTTC
TRBJ2-5	TRBV5-1	-	-	15	CASSLGGQGGETQYF	TGCGCCAGCAGCTTGGGTGGGCAAGGAGGAGAGACCCAGTACTTC
TRBJ1-3	TRBV18	-	-	14	CASSPENSGNTIYF	TGTGCCAGCTCACCTGAGAACTCTGGAAACACCATATATTTT
TRBJ2-3	TRBV5-4	-	-	16	CASSPRGGAVFDTQYF	TGTGCCAGCAGTCCCCGGGGTGGGGCAGTTTTCGATACGCAGTATTTT
TRBJ1-4	TRBV10-3	-	-	15	CAISGGRDKGEKLFF	TGTGCCATCAGTGGTGGCCGGGACAAAGGGGAAAAACTGTTTTTT
TRBJ2-2	TRBV5-4	TRBD1	-	16	CASSMFDRGPTGELFF	TGTGCCAGCAGCATGTTTGACAGGGGACCGACCGGGGAGCTGTTTTTT